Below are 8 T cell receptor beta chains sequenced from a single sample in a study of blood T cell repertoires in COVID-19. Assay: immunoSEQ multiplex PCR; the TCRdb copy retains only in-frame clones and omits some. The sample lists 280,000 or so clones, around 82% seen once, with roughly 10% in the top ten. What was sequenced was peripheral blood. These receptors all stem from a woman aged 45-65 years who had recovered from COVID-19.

The CDR3 bases are TGTGCCAGCAGTTTACAAGGGGCGGCTGAAGCTTTCTTT. Protein product: CASSLQGAAEAFF. The V and J genes are TRBV27 and TRBJ1-1; possible D gene TRBD1, 5 bases. CDR3 size: 13 residues. Germline V lookup: CDR1 MNHEY, CDR2 SMNVEV (reference sequence). V was cut by 2 bases and J by 6 bases, with 10 bases left in between.

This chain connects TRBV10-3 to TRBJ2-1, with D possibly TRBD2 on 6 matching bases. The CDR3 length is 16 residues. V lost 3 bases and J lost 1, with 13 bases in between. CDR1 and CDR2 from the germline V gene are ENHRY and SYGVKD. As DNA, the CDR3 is TGTGCCATCAGTGACCTCCCAAGCGGGTCCTACAATGAGCAGTTCTTC. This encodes CAISDLPSGSYNEQFF.

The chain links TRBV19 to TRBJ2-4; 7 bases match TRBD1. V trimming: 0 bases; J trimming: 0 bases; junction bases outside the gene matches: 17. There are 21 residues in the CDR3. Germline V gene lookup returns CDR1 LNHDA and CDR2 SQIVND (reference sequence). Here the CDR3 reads CASSIEGGTGESELAKNIQYF. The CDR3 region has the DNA TGTGCCAGTAGTATAGAAGGTGGCACAGGGGAGAGTGAATTAGCCAAAAACATTCAGTACTTC.

The chain's CDR3 is CASSLGPLAKNIQYF. The DNA of the CDR3 is TGCGCCAGCAGCCTTGGCCCTCTAGCCAAAAACATTCAGTACTTC. The rearrangement links TRBV4-3 to TRBJ2-4; D is uncertain. Germline V gene sequence: CDR1 LGHNA, CDR2 YSLEER. This CDR3 spans 15 amino acids. The germline V and J ends were trimmed by 4 bases and 0 bases, with 10 bases remaining between them.

The CDR3 nucleotides are TGTGCCAGCAGCAGTAGGACAGGTGCTGAAGCTTTCTTT. It encodes CASSSRTGAEAFF. V is TRBV11-3 and J is TRBJ1-1; TRBD1 aligns across 7 bases. Trimming removed 5 bases from V and 6 bases from J; junction bases left unmatched: 6. CDR3 length equals 13 residues. CDR1 and CDR2 from the germline V gene are SGHNT and YENEEA.

CDR3 in DNA: TGCGCCAGCAGCCCTCAAACGGGGGGGCCGGGCACCGGGGAGCTGTTTTTT. Its protein product is CASSPQTGGPGTGELFF. The rearrangement links TRBV4-3 to TRBJ2-2; 8 nucleotides line up with TRBD2. Germline V gene sequence: CDR1 LGHNA, CDR2 YSLEER. V was clipped by 4 bases and J by 4 bases; unmatched bases: 11. The CDR3 loop spans 17 amino acids.

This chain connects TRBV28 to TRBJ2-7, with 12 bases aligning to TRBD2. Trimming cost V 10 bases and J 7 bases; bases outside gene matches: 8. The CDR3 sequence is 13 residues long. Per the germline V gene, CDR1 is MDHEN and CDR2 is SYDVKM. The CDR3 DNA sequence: TGTGCCACCCAGACTAGCGGGAGCGGAGAGCAGTACTTC. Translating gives CATQTSGSGEQYF. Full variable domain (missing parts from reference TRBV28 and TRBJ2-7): DVKVTQSSRYLVKRTGEKVFLECVQDMDHENMFWYRQDPGLGLRLIYFSYDVKMKEKGDIPEGYSVSREKKERFSLILESASTNQTSMYLCATQTSGSGEQYFGPGTRLTVT.

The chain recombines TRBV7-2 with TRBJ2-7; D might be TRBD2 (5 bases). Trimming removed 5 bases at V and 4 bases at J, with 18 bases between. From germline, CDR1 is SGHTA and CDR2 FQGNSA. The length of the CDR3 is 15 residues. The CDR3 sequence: CASSLGPGTEYEQYF. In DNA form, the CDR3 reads TGTGCCAGCAGCCTAGGCCCGGGAACGGAGTACGAGCAGTACTTC.